This TCR beta chain was sequenced in a study of OX40 agonist ivuxolimab in advanced cancers. Study information: Treatment of patients was with ivuxolimab, an agonistic anti-OX40 (CD134) antibody. The study enrolled dose-escalation patients with hepatocellular carcinoma, melanoma, renal cell or head and neck cancer. Study conclusions and caveats: Researchers did not determine the expanded peripheral T cells' antigen specificity. CD4+ and CD8+ T cells in blood underwent clonal expansion by week 6 at 0.1 to 3.0 mg/kg.

The data were produced by immunoSEQ multiplex PCR, yet TCRdb's version contains in-frame clones alone and is incomplete. There are 65,000 to 95,000 clones in the sample; around 86% occur only once, and around 7% lies in the top ten. A remark on this clone: Its antigen is unknown.

Specimen: CD4+ or CD8+ T cells sorted from blood, collected in a trial of the OX40 agonist ivuxolimab. The TCR originated in an adult with an advanced solid tumor such as melanoma, head and neck, liver or kidney cancer.

CDR3 in amino acids: CASWGHLSNQPQHF. In DNA form, the CDR3 reads TGTGCCAGCTGGGGACACCTTAGCAATCAGCCCCAGCATTTT. The chain links TRBV6-1 to TRBJ1-5; D perhaps matches TRBD1 (6 bases). This CDR3 has 14 amino acids. Germline loops: CDR1 MNHNS, CDR2 SASEGT. Trimming took off 8 bases at V and 0 bases at J, with 11 bases between the two ends.